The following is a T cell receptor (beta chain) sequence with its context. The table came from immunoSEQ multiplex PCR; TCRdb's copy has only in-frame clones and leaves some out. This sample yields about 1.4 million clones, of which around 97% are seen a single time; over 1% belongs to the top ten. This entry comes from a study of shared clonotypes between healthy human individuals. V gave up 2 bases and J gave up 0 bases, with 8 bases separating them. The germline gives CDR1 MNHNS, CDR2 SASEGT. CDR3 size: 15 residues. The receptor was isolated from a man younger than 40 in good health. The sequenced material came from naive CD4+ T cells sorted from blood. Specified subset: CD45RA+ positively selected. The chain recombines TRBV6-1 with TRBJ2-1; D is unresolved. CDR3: CASSEWQASYNEQFF. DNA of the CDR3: TGTGCCAGCAGTGAATGGCAGGCCTCCTACAATGAGCAGTTCTTC.